This entry lists 12 T cell receptor beta chains sequenced from one sample in a study of blood T cells in healthy people across ages. A sample-barcoded 5' primer and a J-beta primer mix were used in a second PCR of roughly 7 to 11 cycles. TCRdb reprocessed the 5' RACE reads with MiXCR, giving one entry per CDR3 protein. The data show about 730,000 distinct CDR3 sequences, with about 42% seen just once and roughly 20% held by the top ten. The sequenced sample consisted of blood. These receptor sequences come from a woman aged 60-70 years in good health.

The genes are TRBV9 and TRBJ1-2, with D possibly being TRBD1 (5 bases). The length of the CDR3 is 15 residues. The germline V gene encodes CDR1 SGDLS and CDR2 YYNGEE. Trimming removed 4 bases from V and 6 bases from J, with 19 bases in between. The CDR3 here is CASSPRDPGKHGYTF. The CDR3 DNA follows: TGTGCCAGCAGCCCTCGGGACCCAGGGAAACATGGCTACACCTTC.

This clonotype was seen a few times. The J gene is TRBJ2-5, the V gene TRBV9, with 8 bases matching TRBD1. J lost 5 bases, V lost 3 bases, and 12 bases had no gene match. The CDR3 runs to 16 residues. Germline CDR1 SGDLS, CDR2 YYNGEE. CDR3 region: CASSAYKTGAWETQYF. The CDR3, as DNA: TGTGCCAGCAGCGCCTATAAGACAGGGGCTTGGGAGACCCAGTACTTC.

This clonotype was recorded a few times. The chain recombines TRBV4-3 with TRBJ1-2; 8 positions match TRBD1. Germline loops: CDR1 LGHNA, CDR2 YSLEER. This CDR3 contains 15 residues. V trimming: 3 bases; J trimming: 4 bases; junction bases outside the gene matches: 7. The CDR3 bases are TGCGCCAGCAGCCAGTCCGGGACAGGAGTCTATGGCTACACCTTC. This gives the protein CASSQSGTGVYGYTF.

This chain joins TRBV20-1 and TRBJ1-4; D gene ambiguous. Trimming shortened V by 0 bases and J by 5 bases, and 10 bases separated the two germline ends. This CDR3 is built from 14 residues. Looked up from germline, CDR1 is DFQATT and CDR2 is SNEGSKA (reference sequence). The CDR3 DNA reads TGCAGTGCTAGAGAGGGGAACTCCAATGAAAAACTGTTTTTT. Amino acids: CSAREGNSNEKLFF.

This rearrangement joins TRBV28 to TRBJ2-7, with TRBD2 matching 9 bases. Germline lookup yields CDR1 MDHEN and CDR2 SYDVKM. V was pared by 3 bases and J by 3 bases, with 6 bases of the junction left unmatched. The CDR3 has 15 residues. CDR3 loop: CASSLGSGSDYEQYF. The CDR3 region has the DNA TGTGCCAGCAGTTTGGGTAGCGGGAGTGACTACGAGCAGTACTTC.

This clonotype was detected only a few times. The rearrangement uses TRBV29-1 and TRBJ2-3, with D perhaps matching TRBD1 or TRBD2 (6 bases each). The germline V and J ends were trimmed by 0 bases and 4 bases, with 17 bases remaining between them. CDR1 is SQVTM and CDR2 is ANQGSEA in the germline V gene. This CDR3 region has 16 residues. The CDR3 sequence is CSVEDRKQGGPDTQYF. In DNA, the CDR3 is TGCAGCGTTGAAGATCGGAAACAGGGAGGACCAGATACGCAGTATTTT.

This clonotype was counted ten times or more. This rearrangement joins TRBV5-1 to TRBJ2-3, with 10 bases fitting TRBD2. The germline gives CDR1 SGHRS, CDR2 YFSETQ. The CDR3 consists of 15 residues. The ends lost 5 bases at V and 2 bases at J; junction bases unmatched: 5. The CDR3 reads CASRRTSGNTDTQYF. CDR3 coding DNA: TGCGCCAGCAGAAGGACTAGCGGAAACACAGATACGCAGTATTTT. Combining the CDR3 with reference TRBV5-1 and TRBJ2-3 gives the whole variable domain KAGVTQTPRYLIKTRGQQVTLSCSPISGHRSVSWYQQTPGQGLQFLFEYFSETQRNKGNFPGRFSGRQFSNSRSEMNVSTLELGDSALYLCASRRTSGNTDTQYFGPGTRLTVL.

This clonotype was seen a few times. This chain links TRBV11-3 with TRBJ2-3, with 12 bases aligning to TRBD2. The CDR3 length is 16 residues. The V gene end was trimmed by 1 base and the J gene end by 5 bases; junction bases not matched to a gene: 4. Germline CDR1 reads SGHNT; CDR2 reads YENEEA. This chain's CDR3 is CASSLGLAGDEDTQYF. The CDR3 nucleotides are TGTGCCAGCAGCTTAGGACTAGCGGGAGACGAAGATACGCAGTATTTT.

This clonotype has a count of ten or more. The CDR3 reads CASSTPSGAYEQYF. The DNA of the CDR3 is TGTGCCAGCAGCACCCCTAGCGGCGCCTACGAGCAGTACTTC. The V call is TRBV7-2, the J call TRBJ2-7; 7 bases map to TRBD2. The CDR3 loop spans 14 amino acids. Germline values: CDR1 SGHTA, CDR2 FQGNSA. J was trimmed by 2 bases and V by 5 bases; bases with no gene match: 6.

This clonotype was observed once. V usage is TRBV7-2 and J usage is TRBJ2-1; D is unclear. The J call may be mistaken, given a closer DNA end match to TRBJ2-7. In germline, CDR1 is SGHTA, CDR2 FQGNSA. CDR3 length: 15 residues. CDR3 DNA: TGTGCCAGCAGCTTAGCCCCAAATGCCAACTACGAGCAGTACTTC. Its translation is CASSLAPNANYEQYF.

The chain carries TRBV20-1 and TRBJ2-5; TRBD2 might be the D (5 bases). The DNA end is more similar to TRBJ2-7, so the J call may be wrong. From germline, CDR1 is DFQATT and CDR2 SNEGSKA (reference sequence). The CDR3 consists of 13 residues. The CDR3 loop is CSVDTSFLFEQYF. CDR3 sequence (DNA): TGCAGTGTTGATACTAGTTTTCTCTTCGAGCAGTACTTC.

This clonotype showed up just a few times. The genes are TRBV7-3 and TRBJ2-2; 8 nucleotides line up with TRBD1. Trimming removed 5 bases from V and 3 bases from J; junction bases left unmatched: 5. CDR3 length: 15 amino acids. The germline gives CDR1 SGHTA, CDR2 FQGTGA. In DNA, the CDR3 is TGTGCCAGCAGCCTACAGGGGGAGTACACCGGGGAGCTGTTTTTT. This sequence encodes CASSLQGEYTGELFF.